One sample yielded the 17 T cell receptor beta chains listed below, sequenced in a study of shared clonotypes between healthy human individuals. TCRdb's copy holds only in-frame clones and misses some; the assay was immunoSEQ multiplex PCR. The sample has 2 million to 2.5 million clones, around 93% seen once. The sample consisted of naive CD4+ T cells from PBMCs. Stated subset: CD45RA+ positively selected. These receptors originate from a man younger than 35 in good health. Some clones in this sample may be carry-over from other donors' samples.

V is TRBV7-9 and J is TRBJ2-5; tentatively, D is TRBD1 (5 bases). Trimming pared 0 bases from V and 3 bases from J, leaving 17 bases between. This CDR3 has 17 residues. Germline loops: CDR1 SEHNR, CDR2 FQNEAQ (reference sequence). DNA for the CDR3: TGTGCCAGCAGCTTAGCGCGGTATCGGCAGGGCAAAGAGACCCAGTACTTC. It specifies CASSLARYRQGKETQYF.

This chain connects TRBV5-4 to TRBJ2-1, with 8 bases lining up with TRBD2. Germline loops: CDR1 SGHNT, CDR2 YYREEE (reference sequence). With V trimmed by 4 bases and J by 0 bases, 6 bases remained unmatched. CDR3 length: 16 residues. This chain's CDR3 is CASSRGGGSSYNEQFF. The CDR3 DNA reads TGTGCCAGCAGCCGGGGGGGCGGGAGCTCCTACAATGAGCAGTTCTTC.

The chain has TRBV6-1 and TRBJ2-7; TRBD2 might be the D (7 bases). The V end was cut by 7 bases, the J end by 4 bases, with 17 bases between. This CDR3 region has 14 residues. CDR1 is MNHNS and CDR2 is SASEGT in the germline V gene. The CDR3: CASTEGGLGYEQYF. DNA of the CDR3: TGTGCCAGCACCGAGGGGGGGTTGGGTTACGAGCAGTACTTC.

The V call is TRBV5-1, the J call TRBJ1-1; D ambiguous. V was clipped by 0 bases and J by 1 base, with 7 bases between them. Germline V gives CDR1 SGHRS, CDR2 YFSETQ. CDR3 size: 14 residues. The CDR3 spells CASSLAPANTEAFF. Written as DNA, the CDR3 is TGCGCCAGCAGCTTGGCCCCGGCGAACACTGAAGCTTTCTTT.

A single count supports this clone. The V call is TRBV7-2, the J call TRBJ2-2; D call uncertain. Trimming shortened V by 5 bases and J by 4 bases, and 8 bases separated the two germline ends. CDR3 length: 13 residues. CDR1 and CDR2 (germline): SGHTA, FQGNSA. CDR3 coding DNA: TGTGCCAGCAGCCGTGCGGTCACCGGGGAGCTGTTTTTT. Protein: CASSRAVTGELFF.

The chain combines TRBV5-4 with TRBJ2-5, with TRBD1 matching 8 bases. This CDR3 contains 15 residues. Unmatched junction bases numbered 3, after V lost 0 bases and J lost 2 bases. Germline loops: CDR1 SGHNT, CDR2 YYREEE (reference sequence). CDR3 residues: CASSLETGAQETQYF. CDR3 DNA: TGTGCCAGCAGCTTGGAGACAGGGGCACAAGAGACCCAGTACTTC.

The gene calls are TRBV18 and TRBJ2-5, with D unresolved. The CDR3 is 14 residues long. V was pared by 3 bases and J by 5 bases, with 13 bases between. The germline CDR1 and CDR2 sequences are KGHSH and LQKENI. The CDR3, as DNA: TGTGCCAGCTCACCGAACACAGCCGGGGAGACCCAGTACTTC. It is translated as CASSPNTAGETQYF.

This chain links TRBV10-3 with TRBJ1-2; 10 nucleotides match TRBD1. Germline CDR1 and CDR2: ENHRY and SYGVKD. The CDR3 contains 12 residues. J was trimmed by 8 bases and V by 7 bases; bases with no gene match: 4. The CDR3 coding sequence is TGTGCCATCACGGGACAGGGGAAGGGCTACACCTTC. It encodes CAITGQGKGYTF.

A word on this clone: Germline is not matched at one junction end, which may reflect a read error. V is TRBV29-1 and J is TRBJ2-7; 16 nucleotides line up with TRBD2. Germline V gene lookup returns CDR1 SQVTM and CDR2 ANQGSEA. This CDR3 spans 13 amino acids. CDR3 protein: CSVWGTSGRALVF. Written as DNA, the CDR3 is TGCAGCGTTTGGGGGACTAGCGGGAGGGCCTTAGTCTTC.

The chain has TRBV5-6 and TRBJ2-2, with D possibly matching TRBD1 (6 bases). CDR3 length equals 14 residues. Between the trimmed V and J ends, which lost 2 bases and 5 bases, there was a span of 10 bases. From germline, CDR1 is SGHDT and CDR2 YYEEEE. CDR3 coding DNA: TGTGCCAGCAGCTTATGGGGGCCGACCGGGGAGCTGTTTTTT. Its protein product is CASSLWGPTGELFF.

This chain joins TRBV28 and TRBJ1-3; 12 nucleotides agree with TRBD1. CDR3 length equals 17 residues. Germline values: CDR1 MDHEN, CDR2 SYDVKM. Unmatched junction bases numbered 10, after V lost 6 bases and J lost 4 bases. CDR3 nucleotide sequence: TGTGCCAGCAGACCCCAGTGGGGGACAGGGGGCGGAAACACCATATATTTT. Encoded protein: CASRPQWGTGGGNTIYF. Using reference TRBV28 and TRBJ1-3 for the parts outside the CDR3, the full variable domain is DVKVTQSSRYLVKRTGEKVFLECVQDMDHENMFWYRQDPGLGLRLIYFSYDVKMKEKGDIPEGYSVSREKKERFSLILESASTNQTSMYLCASRPQWGTGGGNTIYFGEGSWLTVV.

V usage is TRBV29-1 and J usage is TRBJ2-1; D may be TRBD2 (5 bases). The germline V gene encodes CDR1 SQVTM and CDR2 ANQGSEA. V shed 7 bases and J shed 9 bases, with 16 bases lying between them. CDR3 length equals 12 residues. As DNA, the CDR3 is TGCAGCGCTGTTTGGGAGCTGATTGAGCAGTTCTTC. It specifies CSAVWELIEQFF.

The rearrangement joins TRBV28 to TRBJ1-2, with 8 nucleotides matching TRBD1. In germline, CDR1 is MDHEN, CDR2 SYDVKM. The V and J ends lost 6 bases and 5 bases, in that order; junction bases with no gene match: 5. CDR3 length: 13 amino acids. Written as DNA, the CDR3 is TGTGCCAGCAGAGGACAGGGTTGGTATGGCTACACCTTC. Its protein is CASRGQGWYGYTF.

V and J are TRBV27 and TRBJ2-1; a possible D gene is TRBD2 (6 bases). The CDR3 totals 16 residues. Germline-derived CDR1 and CDR2 are MNHEY and SMNVEV (reference sequence). Trimming stripped 3 bases from V and 6 bases from J, with 18 bases between. This CDR3 reads CASSFLPGAAGNEQFF. In nucleotides, the CDR3 is TGTGCCAGCAGTTTCCTGCCGGGAGCCGCGGGCAATGAGCAGTTCTTC.

J is TRBJ2-4 and V is TRBV7-6, with D unresolved. The CDR3 contains 12 residues. Germline values: CDR1 SGHVS, CDR2 FNYEAQ. V was shortened by 2 bases and J by 7 bases, with 6 bases between the two germline ends. The CDR3 sequence: CASSLKGNIQYF. The DNA of the CDR3 is TGTGCCAGCAGCTTAAAAGGGAACATTCAGTACTTC.

The V call is TRBV11-2, the J call TRBJ2-1; 8 bases agree with TRBD1. The V gene's germline CDR1 is SGHAT and CDR2 FQNNGV. J lost 5 bases, V lost 4 bases, and 7 bases had no gene match. The CDR3 contains 15 residues. The CDR3: CASSSRPRGHNEQFF. The CDR3 DNA reads as TGTGCCAGCAGCTCTCGCCCCAGGGGGCACAATGAGCAGTTCTTC. Full variable domain (rest looked up from reference TRBV11-2 and TRBJ2-1): EAGVAQSPRYKIIEKRQSVAFWCNPISGHATLYWYQQILGQGPKLLIQFQNNGVVDDSQLPKDRFSAERLKGVDSTLKIQPAKLEDSAVYLCASSSRPRGHNEQFFGPGTRLTVL.

The CDR3 protein is CASRDVWSGRSYNEQFF. The CDR3 bases are TGTGCCAGCAGGGACGTTTGGAGCGGGAGGTCCTACAATGAGCAGTTCTTC. The chain carries TRBV2 and TRBJ2-1; 9 bases agree with TRBD2. The CDR3 has 17 amino acids. Germline values: CDR1 SNHLY, CDR2 FYNNEI. With V trimmed by 6 bases and J by 1 base, 10 bases remained unmatched.